The rows below give T cell receptor beta chains drawn from one sample of a study of blood T cell repertoires in COVID-19. The data were produced by immunoSEQ multiplex PCR, yet TCRdb's version contains in-frame clones alone and is incomplete. Seen here are 650,000 to 800,000 clones, over 80% observed once, and the top ten hold more than 0.25%. Sequenced input: peripheral blood. The receptors derive from a woman in her late teens or twenties with acute or convalescent COVID-19. Each CDR3 is given without its conserved first and last residue.

cdr3_aa,j_call,v_call
ATRTNRGEAF,TRBJ1-1,TRBV24-1
ASSSQEFSNQPQH,TRBJ1-5,TRBV7-2
ASSLVASDGTDTQY,TRBJ2-3,TRBV13
ASQRNPGDYGYT,TRBJ1-2,TRBV19
ASSPGQGNAYNSPLH,TRBJ1-6,TRBV7-8
ASSGQGMGYT,TRBJ1-2,TRBV18
ASSLGETRWYNEQF,TRBJ2-1,TRBV11-3
ASSFSQRTGRNTIY,TRBJ1-3,TRBV7-2
AWSPIESNTGELF,TRBJ2-2,TRBV30
ASSFGGNYGYT,TRBJ1-2,TRBV27
SVGDRGGTEAF,TRBJ1-1,TRBV29-1
ASSELAGTDTQY,TRBJ2-3,TRBV6-4
ASSAASGGYNEQF,TRBJ2-1,TRBV27
ASADRGVGTEQY,TRBJ2-7,TRBV7-9
ASAGGGLSSDTQY,TRBJ2-3,TRBV14
ASSGGSGEKLF,TRBJ1-4,TRBV5-1
ASSILSGTGTGVTSPLH,TRBJ1-6,TRBV19
ASSEPGEQY,TRBJ2-7,TRBV6-4
ASSQEGIGQGLGNTIY,TRBJ1-3,TRBV4-2
ASTPLGGYMPEAF,TRBJ1-1,TRBV19
ASSPWTTPNYEQY,TRBJ2-7,TRBV4-1
ASRYGLANTGELF,TRBJ2-2,TRBV2
ASTSHPSGVIYEQY,TRBJ2-7,TRBV21-1
ASSLPHWGELF,TRBJ2-2,TRBV5-7
ASSLGQNTEAF,TRBJ1-1,TRBV18
AIGQGGIFNTEAF,TRBJ1-1,TRBV10-3
ASSDRQGLSLYGAF,TRBJ1-1,TRBV7-2
ASSASGDTEAF,TRBJ1-1,TRBV5-1
ASRTRNTDTQY,TRBJ2-3,TRBV13
ASSRGQGVSGRNEKLF,TRBJ1-4,TRBV5-1
SVEILDRHGEKLF,TRBJ1-4,TRBV29-1
ASSRGTSYNEQF,TRBJ2-1,TRBV19
ASSVGGTSTEQY,TRBJ2-7,TRBV9
ASSPDREEGGYT,TRBJ1-2,TRBV2
ASSVNQETQY,TRBJ2-5,TRBV3-1/TRBV3-2
ASSSYLSLSAPLH,TRBJ1-6,TRBV19
ASSLAGANVLT,TRBJ2-6,TRBV12-3/TRBV12-4
ASSRDRGVRAF,TRBJ1-1,TRBV7-2
ASSPLGLEGETQY,TRBJ2-5,TRBV7-3
ASSSPGGDEQF,TRBJ2-1,TRBV7-2
ASSKGLDSPLH,TRBJ1-6,TRBV5-1
ASSSAPTGEAF,TRBJ1-1,TRBV7-3
ASSVAGGLINNEQF,TRBJ2-1,TRBV9
ASSYSGTVSYEQY,TRBJ2-7,TRBV6-2/TRBV6-3
ASSLGTRYYGYT,TRBJ1-2,TRBV5-1
ASRGALLTEAF,TRBJ1-1,TRBV5-6